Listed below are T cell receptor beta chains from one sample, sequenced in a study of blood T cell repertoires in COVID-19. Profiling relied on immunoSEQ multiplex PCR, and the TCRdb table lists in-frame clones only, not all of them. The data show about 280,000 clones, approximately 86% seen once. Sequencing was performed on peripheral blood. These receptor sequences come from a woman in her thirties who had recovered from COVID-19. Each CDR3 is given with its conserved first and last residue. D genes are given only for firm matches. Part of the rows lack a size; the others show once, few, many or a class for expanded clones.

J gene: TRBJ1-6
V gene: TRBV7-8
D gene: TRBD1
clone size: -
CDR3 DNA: TGTGCCAGCAGCCTTGTGACCGGGACAGGGACTTCACCCCTCCACTTT
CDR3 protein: CASSLVTGTGTSPLHF

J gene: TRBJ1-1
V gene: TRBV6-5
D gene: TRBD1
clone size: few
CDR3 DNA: TGTGCCAGCGGTCATCTGGGACAGGACGTTTTCTTT
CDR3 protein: CASGHLGQDVFF

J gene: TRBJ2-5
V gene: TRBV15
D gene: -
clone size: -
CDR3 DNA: TGTGCCACCAGCAAAGACCTGCGCAGGGTCCAAGAGACCCAGTACTTC
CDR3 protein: CATSKDLRRVQETQYF

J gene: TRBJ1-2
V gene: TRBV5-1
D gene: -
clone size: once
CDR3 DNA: TGCGCCAGCAGCTTGGATGGTGTGAGCTATGGCTACACCTTC
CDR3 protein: CASSLDGVSYGYTF

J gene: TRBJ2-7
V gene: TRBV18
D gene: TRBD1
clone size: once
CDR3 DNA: TGTGCCAGCTCCGGGACAGGGGAGCCCGACGAGCAGTACTTC
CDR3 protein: CASSGTGEPDEQYF

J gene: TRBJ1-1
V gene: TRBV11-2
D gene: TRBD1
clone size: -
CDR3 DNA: TGTGCCAGCAGCCCCAAGACAGGGCCGCCCCCTAACACTGAAGCTTTCTTT
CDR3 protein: CASSPKTGPPPNTEAFF

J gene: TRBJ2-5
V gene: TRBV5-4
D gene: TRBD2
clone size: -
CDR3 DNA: TGTGCCAGCAGCTTGGCCATCGGTACTAGCGGAGAGACCCAGTACTTC
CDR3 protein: CASSLAIGTSGETQYF

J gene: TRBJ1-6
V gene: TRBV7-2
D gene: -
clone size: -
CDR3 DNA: TGTGCCAGCAGCTTGTCTCGAGGCGGCGGTTCACCCCTCCACTTT
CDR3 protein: CASSLSRGGGSPLHF

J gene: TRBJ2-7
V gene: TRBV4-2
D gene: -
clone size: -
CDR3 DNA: TGTGCCAGCAGCCAAATCACGGGATACGAGCAGTACTTC
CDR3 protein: CASSQITGYEQYF

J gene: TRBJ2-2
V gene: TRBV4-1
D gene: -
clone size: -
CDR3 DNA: TGCGCCAGCAGCCAAGACAGGGGAACCGGGGAGCTGTTTTTT
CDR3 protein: CASSQDRGTGELFF

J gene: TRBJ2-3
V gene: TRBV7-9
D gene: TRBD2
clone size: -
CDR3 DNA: TGTGCCAGCAGCTTCTGGGCGGGGGGGCGCGGTACGCAGTATTTT
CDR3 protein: CASSFWAGGRGTQYF

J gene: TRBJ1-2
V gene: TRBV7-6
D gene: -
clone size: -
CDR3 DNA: TGTGCCAGCAGACAAGAGGGACACTCGCCATTTTCCTTC
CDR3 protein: CASRQEGHSPFSF

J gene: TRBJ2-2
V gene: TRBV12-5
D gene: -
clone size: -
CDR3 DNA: TGTGCTAGTGGTTTGACCTCACAGGGGAACACCGGGGAGCTGTTTTTT
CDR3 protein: CASGLTSQGNTGELFF

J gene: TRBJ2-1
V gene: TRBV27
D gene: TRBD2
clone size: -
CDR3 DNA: TGTGCCAGCAGTCCCGGGACTAGCAATGAGCAGTTCTTC
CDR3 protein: CASSPGTSNEQFF

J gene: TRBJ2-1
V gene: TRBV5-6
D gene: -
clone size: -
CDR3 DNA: TGTGCCAGCAGCTTCCTAGCGATTTCCTACAATGAGCAGTTCTTC
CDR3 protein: CASSFLAISYNEQFF

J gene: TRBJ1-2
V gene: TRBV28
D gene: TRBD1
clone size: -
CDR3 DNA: TGTGCCAGCAGTTTGCCAGGGGGCAGCTATGGCTACACCTTC
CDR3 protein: CASSLPGGSYGYTF

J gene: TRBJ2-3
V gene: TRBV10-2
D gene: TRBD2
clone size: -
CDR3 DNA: TGCGCCAGCACCGAGGGGGTCAGCGGGAGAACAGATACGCAGTATTTT
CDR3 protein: CASTEGVSGRTDTQYF

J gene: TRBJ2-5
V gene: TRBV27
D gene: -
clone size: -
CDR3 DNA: TGTGCCAGCACCGGACTGAATGAAGAGACCCAGTACTTC
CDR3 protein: CASTGLNEETQYF

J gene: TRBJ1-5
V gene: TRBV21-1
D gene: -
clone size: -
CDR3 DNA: -
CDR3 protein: CASSKKDPWGQGNQPQHF

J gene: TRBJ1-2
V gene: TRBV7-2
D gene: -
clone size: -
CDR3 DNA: TGTGCCAGCAGCTTTTGGGGCAACTATGGCTACACCTTC
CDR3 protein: CASSFWGNYGYTF

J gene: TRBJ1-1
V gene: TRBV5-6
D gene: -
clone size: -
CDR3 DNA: TGTGCCAGCAGCTGGGGGGGCGGGGAACTGAACACTGAAGCTTTCTTT
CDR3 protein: CASSWGGGELNTEAFF

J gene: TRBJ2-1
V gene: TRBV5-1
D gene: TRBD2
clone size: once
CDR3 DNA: TGCGCCAGCAGCCAGACTAGCGGGACCTACAATGAGCAGTTCTTC
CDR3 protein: CASSQTSGTYNEQFF

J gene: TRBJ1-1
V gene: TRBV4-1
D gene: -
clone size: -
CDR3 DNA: TGCGCCAGCAGCCAAGACCCTATGAGAGACACTGAAGCTTTCTTT
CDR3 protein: CASSQDPMRDTEAFF

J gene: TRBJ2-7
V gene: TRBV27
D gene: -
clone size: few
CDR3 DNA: TGTGCCAGCAGTTTCAATCGAATGGGAGGAGAATACTTC
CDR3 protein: CASSFNRMGGEYF

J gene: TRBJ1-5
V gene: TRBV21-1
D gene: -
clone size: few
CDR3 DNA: TGTGCCAGCAGCAGGACGGGGGGGTGCCAGCCCCAGCATTTT
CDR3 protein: CASSRTGGCQPQHF

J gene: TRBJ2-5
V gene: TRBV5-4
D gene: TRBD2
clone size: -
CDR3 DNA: TGTGCCAGCAGCACTCGAGCGGGGGAGGAGACCCAGTACTTC
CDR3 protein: CASSTRAGEETQYF

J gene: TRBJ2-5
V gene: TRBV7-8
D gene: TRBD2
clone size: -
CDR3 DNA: TGTGCCAGCAGCCTAGGCGGGGGGCCTAGTTCAGAGACCCAGTACTTC
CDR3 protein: CASSLGGGPSSETQYF